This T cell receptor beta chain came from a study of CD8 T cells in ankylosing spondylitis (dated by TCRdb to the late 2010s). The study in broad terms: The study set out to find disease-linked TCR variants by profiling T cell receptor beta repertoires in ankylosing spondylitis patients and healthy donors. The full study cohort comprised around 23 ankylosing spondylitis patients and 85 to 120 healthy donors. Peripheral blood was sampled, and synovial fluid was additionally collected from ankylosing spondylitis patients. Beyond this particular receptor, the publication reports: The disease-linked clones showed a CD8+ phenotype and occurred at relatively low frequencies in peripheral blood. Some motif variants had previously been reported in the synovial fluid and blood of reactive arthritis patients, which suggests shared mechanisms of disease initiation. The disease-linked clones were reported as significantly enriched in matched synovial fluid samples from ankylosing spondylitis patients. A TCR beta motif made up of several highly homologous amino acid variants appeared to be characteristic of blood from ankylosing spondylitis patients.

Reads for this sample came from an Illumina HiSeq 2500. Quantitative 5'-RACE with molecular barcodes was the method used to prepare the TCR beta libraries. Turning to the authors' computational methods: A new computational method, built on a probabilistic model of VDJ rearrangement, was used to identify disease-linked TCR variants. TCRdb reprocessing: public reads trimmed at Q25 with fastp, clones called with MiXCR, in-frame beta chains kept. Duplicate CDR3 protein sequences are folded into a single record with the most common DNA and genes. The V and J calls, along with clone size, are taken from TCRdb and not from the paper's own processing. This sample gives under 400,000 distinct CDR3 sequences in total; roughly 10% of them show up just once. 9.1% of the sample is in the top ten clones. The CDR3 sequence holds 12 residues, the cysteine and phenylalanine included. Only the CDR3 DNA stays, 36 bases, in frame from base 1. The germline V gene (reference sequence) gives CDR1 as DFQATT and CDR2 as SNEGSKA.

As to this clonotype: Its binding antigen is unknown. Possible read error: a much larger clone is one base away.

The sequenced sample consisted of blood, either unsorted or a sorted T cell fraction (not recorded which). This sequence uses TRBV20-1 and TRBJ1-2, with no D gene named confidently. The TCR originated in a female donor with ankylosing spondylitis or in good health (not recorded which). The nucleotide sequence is TGCAGTGCTTTAGGGTCGGGCTATGGCCACACCTTC. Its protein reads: CSALGSGYGHTF.